This TCR beta chain was recorded in a study of blood T cell repertoires in COVID-19. Clones were read by immunoSEQ multiplex PCR, and TCRdb kept only the in-frame ones, dropping some. The table lists hundreds of thousands of clones, 85% to 90% of them singletons. The sequence derives from a man aged 18 to 30 with COVID-19, enrolled during active disease. The sample taken for sequencing was peripheral blood.

The CDR3 reads CASTRTLSSYEQYF. CDR3 in DNA: TGTGCCAGCACCCGGACTCTTAGCTCCTACGAGCAGTACTTC. This chain connects TRBV2 to TRBJ2-7; D is perhaps TRBD2 (5 bases). CDR1 is SNHLY, CDR2 FYNNEI, per germline. V lost 7 bases and J 0 bases, leaving 13 bases between the germline ends. This CDR3 has 14 residues.